These T cell receptor beta chains were read from a single sample in a study of stem cell transplantation in POMP-related autoinflammatory disease. Sequenced by immunoSEQ multiplex PCR; TCRdb stores in-frame clones only, minus some. The data contain some 68,000 clones, just over 90% of them singletons. The source was CD4+ T cells from PBMCs, collected after stem cell transplantation. These receptors all stem from a human patient with POMP-related autoinflammation and immune dysregulation (PRAID). Some T cells may trace back to the graft donor. CDR3s include the opening cysteine and the closing phenylalanine or tryptophan. Fields, in order: J gene, V gene, clone size, D gene, CDR3 protein, CDR3 DNA. A D gene is named only where the DNA matches it firmly. A clone size is listed for some rows: how often the clone was seen (once, few, many), or a class if it is expanded.

>TRBJ2-7|TRBV10-3|.|TRBD1
CAVTPGTGNPYEQYF
TGTGCCGTCACCCCCGGGACAGGGAATCCCTACGAGCAGTACTTC
>TRBJ2-1|TRBV4-2|.|.
CASSQDSSGNEQFF
TGTGCCAGCAGCCAAGATTCTTCGGGCAATGAGCAGTTCTTC
>TRBJ2-2|TRBV2|once|.
CASIKQGTTGELFF
TGTGCCAGCATCAAACAGGGAACCACCGGGGAGCTGTTTTTT
>TRBJ2-5|TRBV7-6|.|.
CASNILGLLQETQYF
TGTGCCAGCAACATCTTAGGGCTACTCCAAGAGACCCAGTACTTC
>TRBJ1-4|TRBV5-1|.|.
CATKTGSGATNEKLFF
TGCGCCACAAAGACAGGATCTGGTGCGACTAATGAAAAACTGTTTTTT
>TRBJ2-3|TRBV7-3|few|.
CASSPYLSDTQYF
TGTGCCAGCAGCCCCTATTTATCGGATACGCAGTATTTT
>TRBJ2-5|TRBV10-3|.|TRBD2
CAISPSGETQYF
TGTGCCATCAGCCCTAGCGGGGAGACCCAGTACTTC
>TRBJ2-3|TRBV7-2|.|.
CASSWAGLETDTQYF
TGTGCCAGCAGCTGGGCAGGGCTAGAGACAGATACGCAGTATTTT
>TRBJ2-1|TRBV7-9|.|TRBD2
CASSGGLAGHSNEQFF
TGTGCCAGCAGCGGTGGACTAGCGGGACATTCGAATGAGCAGTTCTTC
>TRBJ1-2|TRBV29-1|.|.
CSVVEGTPYGYTF
TGCAGCGTTGTTGAGGGGACCCCCTATGGCTACACCTTC
>TRBJ2-1|TRBV20-1|.|.
CSASIGSSYNEQFF
TGCAGTGCTAGTATAGGGAGCTCCTACAATGAGCAGTTCTTC
>TRBJ2-7|TRBV4-1|few|TRBD2
CASSQDLGGRDEQYF
TGCGCCAGCAGCCAAGACCTCGGCGGGAGGGACGAGCAGTACTTC
>TRBJ2-5|TRBV11-2|.|.
CASSLGDRLQETQYF
TGTGCCAGCAGCTTAGGCGACAGGTTACAAGAGACCCAGTACTTC
>TRBJ1-3|TRBV7-9|.|.
CASSPAGSGNTIYF
TGTGCCAGCAGCCCCGCGGGGTCAGGAAACACCATATATTTT
>TRBJ2-6|TRBV5-1|once|.
CASSLGGTGANVLTF
TGCGCCAGCAGCTTAGGGGGGACTGGGGCCAACGTCCTGACTTTC
>TRBJ1-1|TRBV7-9|.|.
CASSSWDPVNTEAFF
TGTGCCAGCAGCTCCTGGGACCCGGTGAACACTGAAGCTTTCTTT
>TRBJ2-3|TRBV2|.|.
CASRVTVSTDTQYF
TGTGCCAGCAGGGTGACAGTAAGCACAGATACGCAGTATTTT
>TRBJ2-4|TRBV5-4|.|.
CASSLHGKNIQYF
TGTGCCAGCAGCTTACATGGCAAAAACATTCAGTACTTC
>TRBJ2-7|TRBV10-2|.|.
CASSEFWRASSYEQYF
TGCGCCAGCAGTGAGTTTTGGCGGGCGAGCTCCTACGAGCAGTACTTC
>TRBJ2-1|TRBV15|.|.
CATSGSYGEENEQFF
TGTGCCACCAGCGGGAGCTACGGGGAGGAAAATGAGCAGTTCTTC
>TRBJ2-7|TRBV12-3/TRBV12-4|few|.
CASSLARTDEQYF
TGTGCCAGCAGTTTAGCGCGTACCGACGAGCAGTACTTC
>TRBJ2-2|TRBV28|.|TRBD1
CASSLFLGTGRNTGELFF
TGTGCCAGCAGTTTATTCCTAGGGACAGGGAGGAACACCGGGGAGCTGTTTTTT
>TRBJ1-1|TRBV28|once|.
CASRGGGRTEAFF
TGTGCCAGCAGGGGTGGGGGGAGGACTGAAGCTTTCTTT
>TRBJ1-3|TRBV28|.|TRBD1
CASRNTGVPLSSGNTIYF
TGTGCCAGCAGGAATACAGGGGTGCCCCTCTCCTCTGGAAACACCATATATTTT
>TRBJ2-3|TRBV7-8|.|.
CASSLEVGVLTDTQYF
TGTGCCAGCAGCTTAGAAGTCGGCGTACTCACAGATACGCAGTATTTT
>TRBJ2-7|TRBV7-8|.|.
CASSLELGDLPPEQYF
TGTGCCAGCAGCTTAGAGCTAGGGGATCTTCCACCCGAGCAGTACTTC
>TRBJ2-5|TRBV7-9|.|TRBD2
CASSQRKGERGARETQYF
TGTGCCAGCAGCCAGAGGAAGGGGGAGCGGGGGGCCCGCGAGACCCAGTACTTC
>TRBJ2-7|TRBV28|.|TRBD1
CASSPGQVHEQYF
TGTGCCAGCAGTCCAGGACAGGTCCACGAGCAGTACTTC
>TRBJ2-7|TRBV27|.|.
CASSLYLGQTYEQYF
TGTGCCAGCAGCCTCTATCTTGGACAGACCTACGAGCAGTACTTC
>TRBJ2-4|TRBV4-1|.|.
CASSQGVVLAKNIQYF
TGCGCCAGCAGCCAAGGGGTAGTATTAGCCAAAAACATTCAGTACTTC
>TRBJ1-6|TRBV19|.|TRBD1
CASSLTGGLNSPLHF
TGTGCCAGTAGTTTGACAGGGGGCCTCAATTCACCCCTCCACTTT
>TRBJ1-1|TRBV2|.|.
CASSVGMNTEAFF
TGTGCCAGCAGTGTAGGGATGAACACTGAAGCTTTCTTT
>TRBJ1-4|TRBV5-3|.|.
CARSPGTYHEKLFF
TGTGCCAGAAGCCCCGGGACATATCATGAAAAACTGTTTTTT
>TRBJ2-2|TRBV6-5|.|TRBD1
CAIRTGSGELFF
TGTGCCATCCGGACAGGTTCCGGGGAGCTGTTTTTT
>TRBJ1-1|TRBV7-9|.|.
CASSFFSETEAFF
TGTGCCAGCAGCTTTTTCTCTGAGACTGAAGCTTTCTTT
>TRBJ2-5|TRBV14|.|TRBD1
CASSRGQGAVMQETQYF
TGTGCCAGCAGCCGCGGACAGGGGGCAGTCATGCAAGAGACCCAGTACTTC
>TRBJ1-3|TRBV6-5|.|.
CASTRGDSGNTIYF
TGTGCCTCCACAAGAGGGGACTCTGGAAACACCATATATTTT
>TRBJ2-3|TRBV5-1|once|.
CASSLGLVSADTQYF
TGCGCCAGCAGCTTGGGGCTAGTCTCGGCAGATACGCAGTATTTT
>TRBJ1-5|TRBV2|.|.
CASTRGVDQPQHF
TGTGCCAGCACCCGGGGAGTCGATCAGCCCCAGCATTTT
>TRBJ2-3|TRBV3-1/TRBV3-2|.|TRBD1
CASSQESGTGTDTQYF
TGTGCCAGCAGCCAAGAATCCGGGACAGGGACAGATACGCAGTATTTT
>TRBJ2-1|TRBV19|once|.
CASSIKVAGRVYNEQFF
TGTGCCAGTAGTATAAAGGTGGCGGGAAGAGTCTACAATGAGCAGTTCTTC
>TRBJ1-2|TRBV19|.|TRBD1
CASSILGTGGTNYGYTF
TGTGCCAGTAGTATACTGGGGACAGGGGGCACAAACTATGGCTACACCTTC
>TRBJ2-3|TRBV28|.|.
CASSLLPDLTSTDTQYF
TGTGCCAGCAGTTTACTCCCGGATCTTACTAGCACAGATACGCAGTATTTT
>TRBJ1-2|TRBV7-8|.|.
CASSLINYNYGYTF
TGTGCCAGCAGCCTAATTAATTATAACTATGGCTACACCTTC
>TRBJ2-7|TRBV6-6|.|TRBD2
CASSPQSERESSYEQYF
TGTGCCAGCAGTCCCCAAAGTGAGCGGGAGAGCTCCTACGAGCAGTACTTC
>TRBJ2-1|TRBV3-1/TRBV3-2|.|.
CASSRGRGAGSYNEQFF
TGTGCCAGCAGCCGCGGACGGGGGGCAGGCTCCTACAATGAGCAGTTCTTC
>TRBJ2-7|TRBV28|few|.
CASSSVVPEQYF
TGTGCCAGCAGTTCGGTAGTTCCCGAGCAGTACTTC
>TRBJ2-5|TRBV7-9|few|TRBD2
CASSLFSGVQETQYF
TGTGCCAGCAGCCTCTTTAGCGGGGTCCAAGAGACCCAGTACTTC
>TRBJ2-5|TRBV29-1|once|TRBD2
CSGWSGGETQYF
TGCAGCGGCTGGAGCGGGGGGGAGACCCAGTACTTC
>TRBJ1-2|TRBV25-1|.|.
CASSDSNYGYTF
TGTGCCAGCAGTGACAGCAACTATGGCTACACCTTC
>TRBJ1-2|TRBV28|.|TRBD1
CASRTTGGGRGYTF
TGTGCCAGCAGGACGACAGGGGGCGGCCGAGGCTACACCTTC
>TRBJ2-6|TRBV4-1|.|TRBD1
CASSQHTGTGGAGANVLTF
TGCGCCAGCAGCCAGCATACCGGGACAGGGGGTGCTGGGGCCAACGTCCTGACTTTC
>TRBJ1-5|TRBV9|.|.
CASSVSPNQPQHF
TGTGCCAGCAGCGTAAGTCCCAATCAGCCCCAGCATTTT